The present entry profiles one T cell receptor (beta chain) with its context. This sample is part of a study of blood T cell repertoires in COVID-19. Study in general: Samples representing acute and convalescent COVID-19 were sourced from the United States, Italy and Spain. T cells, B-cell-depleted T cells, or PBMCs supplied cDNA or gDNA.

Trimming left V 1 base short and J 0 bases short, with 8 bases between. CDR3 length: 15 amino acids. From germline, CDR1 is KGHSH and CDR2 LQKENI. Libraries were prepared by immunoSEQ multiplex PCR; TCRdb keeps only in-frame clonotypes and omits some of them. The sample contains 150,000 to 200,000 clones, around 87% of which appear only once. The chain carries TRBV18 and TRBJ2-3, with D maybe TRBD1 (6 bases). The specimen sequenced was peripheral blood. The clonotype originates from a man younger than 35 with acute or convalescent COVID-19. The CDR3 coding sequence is TGTGCCAGCTCACCACGGACAGCTAGCACAGATACGCAGTATTTT. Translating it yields CASSPRTASTDTQYF.